This TCR beta chain was sequenced in a study of T cells expressing NK-cell markers. The CDR3 sequence is 15 residues long. Germline V gene sequence: CDR1 MNHEY, CDR2 SVGEGT. TCRdb reworked the 5' RACE reads into one entry per CDR3 protein, no DNA. This sample's table reports roughly 300,000 distinct CDR3 sequences. Sequencing input: blood T cells: a sorted CD56 or NKG2C T cell subset, CD4+ or CD8+ T cells, or bulk PBMC T cells (not recorded which). The chain uses TRBV6-2 or TRBV6-3 and TRBJ2-5; TCRdb proposes TRBD2, but this gene call is untestable without DNA. The sequence was obtained from a woman between 18 and 75 years old in good health. CDR3 in amino acids: CASTNSGPLKETQYF.